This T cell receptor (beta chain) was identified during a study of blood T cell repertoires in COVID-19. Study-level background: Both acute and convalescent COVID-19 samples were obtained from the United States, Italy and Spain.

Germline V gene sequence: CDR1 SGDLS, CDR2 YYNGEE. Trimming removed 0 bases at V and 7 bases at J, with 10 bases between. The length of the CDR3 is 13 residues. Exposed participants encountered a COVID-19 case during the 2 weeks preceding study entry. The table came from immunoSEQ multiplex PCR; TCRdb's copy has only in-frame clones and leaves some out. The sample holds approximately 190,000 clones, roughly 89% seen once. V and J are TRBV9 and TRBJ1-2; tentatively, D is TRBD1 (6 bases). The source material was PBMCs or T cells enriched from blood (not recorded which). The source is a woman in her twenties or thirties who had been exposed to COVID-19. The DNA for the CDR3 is TGTGCCAGCAGCGTAGGGGGGCAGGCTGGCTACACCTTC. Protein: CASSVGGQAGYTF.